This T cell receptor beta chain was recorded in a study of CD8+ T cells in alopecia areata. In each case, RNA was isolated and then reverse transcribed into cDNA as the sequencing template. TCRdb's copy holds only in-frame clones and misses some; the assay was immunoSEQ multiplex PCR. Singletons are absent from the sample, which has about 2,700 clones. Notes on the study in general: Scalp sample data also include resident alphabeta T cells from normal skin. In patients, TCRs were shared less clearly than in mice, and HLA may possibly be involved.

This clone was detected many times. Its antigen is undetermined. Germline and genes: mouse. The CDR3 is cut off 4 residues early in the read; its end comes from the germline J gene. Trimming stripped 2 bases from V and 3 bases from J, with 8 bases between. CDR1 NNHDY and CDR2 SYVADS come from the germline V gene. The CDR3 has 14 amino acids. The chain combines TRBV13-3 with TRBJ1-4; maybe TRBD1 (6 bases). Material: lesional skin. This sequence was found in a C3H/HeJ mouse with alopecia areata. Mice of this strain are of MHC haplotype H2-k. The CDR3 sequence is CASSEGHTNERLFF. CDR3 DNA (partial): TGTGCCAGCAGTGAGGGACATACCAACGAA.